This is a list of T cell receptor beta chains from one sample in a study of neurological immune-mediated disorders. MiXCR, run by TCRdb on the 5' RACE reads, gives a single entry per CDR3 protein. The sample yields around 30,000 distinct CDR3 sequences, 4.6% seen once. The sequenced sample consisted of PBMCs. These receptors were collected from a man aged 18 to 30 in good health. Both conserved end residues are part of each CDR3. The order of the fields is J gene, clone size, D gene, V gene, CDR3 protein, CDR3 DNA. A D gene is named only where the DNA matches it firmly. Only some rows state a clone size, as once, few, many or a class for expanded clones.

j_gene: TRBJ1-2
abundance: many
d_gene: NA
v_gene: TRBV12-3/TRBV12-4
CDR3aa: CASSLDPWGLYGYTF
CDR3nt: TGTGCCAGCAGCCTGGACCCTTGGGGGCTTTATGGCTACACCTTC

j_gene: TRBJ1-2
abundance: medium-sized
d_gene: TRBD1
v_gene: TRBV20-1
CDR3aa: CSARVKTGSPKTNYGYTF
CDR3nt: TGCAGTGCTAGAGTAAAGACAGGGTCACCGAAAACTAACTATGGCTACACCTTC

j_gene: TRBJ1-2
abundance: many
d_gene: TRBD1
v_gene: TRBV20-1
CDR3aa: CSAGGTRDRDGYTF
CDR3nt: TGCAGTGCTGGGGGGACCCGGGACAGGGATGGCTACACCTTC

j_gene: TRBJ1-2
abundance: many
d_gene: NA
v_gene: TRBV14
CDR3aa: CASSQQGTPYGYTF
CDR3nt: TGTGCCAGCAGCCAACAGGGGACCCCCTATGGCTACACCTTC

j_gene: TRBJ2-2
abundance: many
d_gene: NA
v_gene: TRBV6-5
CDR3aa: CASSSDGRANTGELFF
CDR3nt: TGTGCCAGCAGCTCAGATGGGCGCGCGAACACCGGGGAGCTGTTTTTT

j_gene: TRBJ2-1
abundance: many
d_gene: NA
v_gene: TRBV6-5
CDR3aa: CASSYAGINEQFF
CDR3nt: TGTGCCAGCAGTTACGCAGGGATCAATGAGCAGTTCTTC

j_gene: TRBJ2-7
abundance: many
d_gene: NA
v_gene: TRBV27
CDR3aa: CASSNKRDGNYKQYF
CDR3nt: TGTGCCAGCAGTAATAAACGGGACGGGAACTACAAGCAGTACTTC

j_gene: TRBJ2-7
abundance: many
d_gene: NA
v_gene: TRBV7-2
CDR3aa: CASSFGQSEQYF
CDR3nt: TGTGCCAGCAGCTTCGGACAAAGCGAGCAGTACTTC

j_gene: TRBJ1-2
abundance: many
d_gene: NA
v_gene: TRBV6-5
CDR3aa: CASHLQAGYGYTF
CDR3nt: TGTGCCAGCCACCTGCAGGCCGGTTATGGCTACACCTTC

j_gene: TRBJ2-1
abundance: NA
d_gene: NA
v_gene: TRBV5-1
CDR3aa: CASSSKYGSSYNEQFF
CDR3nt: TGCGCCAGCAGCTCCAAATACGGGAGCTCCTACAATGAGCAGTTCTTC

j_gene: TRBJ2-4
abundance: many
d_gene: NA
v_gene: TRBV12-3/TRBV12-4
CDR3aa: CASSSDRRLNIQYF
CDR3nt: TGTGCCAGCAGCAGCGACAGGAGATTAAACATTCAGTACTTC

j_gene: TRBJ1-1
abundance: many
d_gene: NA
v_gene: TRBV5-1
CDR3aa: CASSLGWTETEAFF
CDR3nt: TGCGCCAGCAGCTTGGGGTGGACGGAAACTGAAGCTTTCTTT

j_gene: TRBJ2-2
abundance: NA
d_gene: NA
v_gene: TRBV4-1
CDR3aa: CASSRPLAGDSELFF
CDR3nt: TGCGCCAGCAGCCGACCTCTGGCAGGGGATTCGGAGCTGTTTTTT

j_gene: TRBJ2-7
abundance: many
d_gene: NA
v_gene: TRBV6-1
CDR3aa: CASSEQGGGSYEQYF
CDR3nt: TGTGCCAGCAGTGAACAGGGCGGTGGCTCCTACGAGCAGTACTTC

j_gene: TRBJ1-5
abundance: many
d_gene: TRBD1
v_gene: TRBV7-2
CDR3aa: CASSFPEGGQGFEPQHF
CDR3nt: TGTGCCAGCAGCTTTCCCGAGGGGGGACAGGGCTTCGAGCCCCAGCATTTT

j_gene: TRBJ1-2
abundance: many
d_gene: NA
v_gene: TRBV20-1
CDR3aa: CSARVNSGYTF
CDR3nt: TGCAGTGCTAGAGTTAATAGTGGCTACACCTTC

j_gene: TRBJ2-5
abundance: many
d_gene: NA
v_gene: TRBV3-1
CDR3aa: CASRSGLQWTATQYF
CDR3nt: TGTGCCAGCAGGTCCGGGCTCCAATGGACAGCGACCCAGTACTTC

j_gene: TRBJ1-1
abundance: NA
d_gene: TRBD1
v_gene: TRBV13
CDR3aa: CASSVNRGVNTEAFF
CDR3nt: TGTGCCAGCAGCGTAAACAGGGGTGTGAACACTGAAGCTTTCTTT

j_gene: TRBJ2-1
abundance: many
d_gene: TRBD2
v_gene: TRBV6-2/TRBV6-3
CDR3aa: CASSSRGANEQFF
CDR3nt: TGTGCCAGCAGTTCGCGGGGGGCCAATGAGCAGTTCTTC

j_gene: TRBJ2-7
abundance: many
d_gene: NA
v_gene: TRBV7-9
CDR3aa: CASSLAGTFYEQYF
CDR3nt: TGTGCCAGCAGCTTAGCCGGGACCTTCTACGAGCAGTACTTC

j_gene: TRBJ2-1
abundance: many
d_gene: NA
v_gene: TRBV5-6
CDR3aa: CASSSGSGPEQFF
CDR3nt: TGTGCCAGCAGCTCGGGGTCGGGGCCTGAGCAGTTCTTC

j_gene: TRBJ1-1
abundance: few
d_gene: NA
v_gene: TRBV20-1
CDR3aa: CSARAWGGTTEAFF
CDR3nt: TGCAGTGCTAGAGCGTGGGGGGGAACCACTGAAGCTTTCTTT

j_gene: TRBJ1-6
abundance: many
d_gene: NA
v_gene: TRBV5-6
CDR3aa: CASSLEGGSYNSPLHF
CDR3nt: TGTGCCAGCAGCTTGGAAGGGGGGTCCTATAATTCACCCCTCCACTTT

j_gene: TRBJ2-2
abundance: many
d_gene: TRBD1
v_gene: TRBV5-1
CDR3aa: CASSSRTGNTGELFF
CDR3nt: TGCGCCAGCAGCTCCCGGACAGGGAACACCGGGGAGCTGTTTTTT

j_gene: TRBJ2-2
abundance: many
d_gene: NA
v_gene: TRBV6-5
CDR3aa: CASSYGHRAGELFF
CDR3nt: TGTGCCAGCAGTTACGGGCACAGGGCCGGGGAGCTGTTTTTT

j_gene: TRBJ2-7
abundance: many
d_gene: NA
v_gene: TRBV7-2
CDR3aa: CASSYQGPISYEQYF
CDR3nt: TGTGCCAGCAGCTATCAGGGGCCGATCAGCTACGAGCAGTACTTC

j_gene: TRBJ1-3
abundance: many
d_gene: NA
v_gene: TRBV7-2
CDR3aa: CASSLAPISGNTIYF
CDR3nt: TGTGCCAGCAGCTTAGCCCCCATCTCTGGAAACACCATATATTTT

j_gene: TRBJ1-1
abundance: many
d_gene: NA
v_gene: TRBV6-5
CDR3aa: CASSYSMGSTEAFF
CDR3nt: TGTGCCAGCAGTTACTCGATGGGGTCCACTGAAGCTTTCTTT

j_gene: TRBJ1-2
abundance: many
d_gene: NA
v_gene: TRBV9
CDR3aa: CASSVVEGTGYTF
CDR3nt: TGTGCCAGCAGCGTAGTTGAGGGCACGGGCTACACCTTC

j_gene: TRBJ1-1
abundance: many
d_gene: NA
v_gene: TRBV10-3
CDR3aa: CATALQSGPNTEAFF
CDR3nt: TGTGCCACTGCCCTCCAAAGTGGCCCGAACACTGAAGCTTTCTTT

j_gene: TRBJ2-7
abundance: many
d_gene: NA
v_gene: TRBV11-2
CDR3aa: CASSLYAPGYEQYF
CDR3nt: TGTGCCAGCAGCTTGTATGCCCCAGGCTACGAGCAGTACTTC

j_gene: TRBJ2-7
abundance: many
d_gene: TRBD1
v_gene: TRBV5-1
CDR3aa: CASSSLPGQGFEQYF
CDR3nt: TGCGCCAGCAGCTCCTTACCGGGACAGGGGTTCGAGCAGTACTTC

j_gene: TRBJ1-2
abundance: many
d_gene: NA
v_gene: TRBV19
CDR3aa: CASSDNRGYGYTF
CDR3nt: TGTGCCAGTAGTGATAACCGGGGCTATGGCTACACCTTC

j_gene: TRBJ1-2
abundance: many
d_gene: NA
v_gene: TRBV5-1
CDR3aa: CASSPSGNNYGYTF
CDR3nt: TGCGCCAGCAGCCCATCGGGCAATAACTATGGCTACACCTTC

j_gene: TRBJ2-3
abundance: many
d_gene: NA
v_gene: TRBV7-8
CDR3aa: CASSPAGGGPDTQYF
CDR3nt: TGTGCCAGCAGCCCAGCTGGGGGGGGGCCAGATACGCAGTATTTT

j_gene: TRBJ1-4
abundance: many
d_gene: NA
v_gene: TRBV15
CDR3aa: CATSNDGRPWEKLFF
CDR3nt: TGTGCCACCAGCAACGACGGACGCCCGTGGGAAAAACTGTTTTTT